These 17 T cell receptor beta chains came from one sample sequenced in a study of early T cells in non-severe SARS-CoV-2 infection. TCRdb reanalysed the 5' RACE reads using MiXCR and keeps one entry per CDR3 protein. The data contain roughly 29,000 distinct CDR3 sequences, around 5% of them singletons. The specimen was whole blood. The receptor set was obtained from an adult who was a healthcare worker with PCR-confirmed SARS-CoV-2 infection or an uninfected control (not recorded which).

There are many counts of this clonotype. V usage is TRBV12-3 or TRBV12-4 and J usage is TRBJ2-7; TRBD1 is a possible D gene (6 bases). The V end lost 0 bases, the J end lost 9 bases, and 15 bases lay between the germline ends. The CDR3 runs to 14 residues. As DNA, the CDR3 is TGTGCCAGCAGTTTAGCGAGGTCTGCCAGGGGGCAGTACTTC. Translated, it gives CASSLARSARGQYF.

The rearrangement uses TRBV20-1 and TRBJ1-5, with 7 bases fitting TRBD1. The CDR3 totals 12 residues. The V and J ends lost 6 bases and 6 bases, in that order; junction bases with no gene match: 5. Germline CDR1 and CDR2: DFQATT and SNEGSKA (reference sequence). CDR3 nucleotides: TGCAGTGCAGACAGGGAAGGTCAGCCCCAGCATTTT. It yields the protein CSADREGQPQHF.

The chain employs TRBV5-4 and TRBJ2-7, with 9 bases matching TRBD1. CDR1 and CDR2 from the germline V gene are SGHNT and YYREEE (reference sequence). Trimming at V came to 3 bases and at J to 6 bases, leaving 10 bases not matched to a gene. The CDR3 contains 15 residues. CDR3 sequence: CASSSRTGVTSEQYF. The DNA of the CDR3 is TGTGCCAGCAGCTCGAGGACAGGGGTCACTAGCGAGCAGTACTTC.

The chain employs TRBV27 and TRBJ1-6; 7 bases match TRBD1. Per germline, CDR1 MNHEY and CDR2 SMNVEV (reference sequence). The CDR3 consists of 14 residues. Trimming cost V 7 bases and J 0 bases; bases outside gene matches: 0. The CDR3 DNA follows: TGTGCCAGCACAGGGGGCTCCTATAATTCACCCCTCCACTTT. Its protein product is CASTGGSYNSPLHF.

Ten or more counts support this clonotype. The chain has TRBV27 and TRBJ2-6, with TRBD1 matching 7 bases. The CDR3 contains 18 residues. Germline CDR1 reads MNHEY; CDR2 reads SMNVEV (reference sequence). V dropped 7 bases and J dropped 1; count of bases not matched to a gene: 13. CDR3 coding DNA: TGTGCCAGCAAACAGGGGCTCCTAGCCACGTCTGGGGCCAACGTCCTGACTTTC. This encodes CASKQGLLATSGANVLTF.

CDR3 region: CASSGQRSISGANVLTF. CDR3 nucleotides: TGTGCCAGCAGTGGCCAGCGGAGCATCTCTGGGGCCAACGTCCTGACTTTC. The V gene is TRBV25-1, the J gene TRBJ2-6; tentative D call: TRBD2 (5 bases). This CDR3 has 17 amino acids. Germline values: CDR1 MGHDK, CDR2 SYGVNS. V was clipped by 4 bases and J by 0 bases, with 13 bases between them.

This clonotype was recorded at least ten times. The chain joins TRBV7-9 to TRBJ2-5; no clear D gene. The V end lost 1 base, the J end lost 5 bases, and 14 bases lay between the germline ends. This CDR3 region has 15 residues. Germline V lookup: CDR1 SEHNR, CDR2 FQNEAQ (reference sequence). DNA for the CDR3: TGTGCCAGCAGCTTAGTCGGAGCAGGTAGCGAGACCCAGTACTTC. It yields the protein CASSLVGAGSETQYF.

In its sample, this clonotype was seen many times. The V call is TRBV5-1, the J call TRBJ1-5, with unresolved D. The V end was cut by 4 bases, the J end by 5 bases, with 22 bases between. The CDR3 has 17 amino acids. Germline CDR1 and CDR2: SGHRS and YFSETQ. This CDR3 is CASSIGPSAGLDQPQHF. CDR3 sequence (DNA): TGCGCCAGCAGCATAGGGCCATCGGCGGGGTTGGATCAGCCCCAGCATTTT. Full variable domain (outside the CDR3, taken from reference TRBV5-1 and TRBJ1-5): KAGVTQTPRYLIKTRGQQVTLSCSPISGHRSVSWYQQTPGQGLQFLFEYFSETQRNKGNFPGRFSGRQFSNSRSEMNVSTLELGDSALYLCASSIGPSAGLDQPQHFGDGTRLSIL.

This clonotype was picked up many times. The chain joins TRBV2 to TRBJ2-1, with TRBD2 matching over 9 bases. The CDR3 extends over 15 amino acids. Germline trimming cut 2 bases from V and 4 bases from J; bases unmatched to any gene: 3. Germline loops: CDR1 SNHLY, CDR2 FYNNEI. CDR3 in DNA: TGTGCCAGCAGTGAACGGCTAGCGGGGTACAATGAGCAGTTCTTC. Protein: CASSERLAGYNEQFF.

This clonotype was counted at least ten times. V usage is TRBV28 and J usage is TRBJ2-1; maybe TRBD2 (6 bases). The V end lost 4 bases, the J end lost 5 bases, and 9 bases lay between the germline ends. The CDR3 consists of 13 residues. Germline lookup yields CDR1 MDHEN and CDR2 SYDVKM. CDR3 DNA: TGTGCCAGCAGTTCCGGAGGGAACAATGAGCAGTTCTTC. Translating it yields CASSSGGNNEQFF.

This chain uses TRBV20-1 with TRBJ2-3, with 8 bases aligning to TRBD2. The CDR3 loop spans 13 amino acids. Germline V lookup: CDR1 DFQATT, CDR2 SNEGSKA (reference sequence). Trimming removed 2 bases from V and 5 bases from J; junction bases left unmatched: 3. The CDR3 region is CSARPAGVDTQYF. CDR3 bases: TGCAGTGCTAGACCAGCGGGAGTAGATACGCAGTATTTT.

This clonotype was counted at least ten times. The CDR3 reads CASSSGQQETQYF. The CDR3 DNA reads TGTGCCAGCTCATCCGGACAGCAAGAGACCCAGTACTTC. The chain carries TRBV18 and TRBJ2-5, with D possibly being TRBD1 (6 bases). The CDR3 totals 13 residues. Between the trimmed V and J ends, which lost 5 bases and 2 bases, there was a span of 9 bases. Germline CDR1 reads KGHSH; CDR2 reads LQKENI. The full variable domain, rest sourced from reference TRBV18 and TRBJ2-5, is NAGVMQNPRHLVRRRGQEARLRCSPMKGHSHVYWYRQLPEEGLKFMVYLQKENIIDESGMPKERFSAEFPKEGPSILRIQQVVRGDSAAYFCASSSGQQETQYFGPGTRLLVL.

This clonotype has a count of ten or more. The rearrangement uses TRBV20-1 and TRBJ2-7, with TRBD2 identical over 9 bases. Germline CDR1 DFQATT, CDR2 SNEGSKA (reference sequence). Trimming removed 6 bases from V and 0 bases from J; junction bases left unmatched: 6. The length of the CDR3 is 14 residues. The chain's CDR3 is CSACRTSASYEQYF. The CDR3 region has the DNA TGCAGTGCCTGCCGGACTAGCGCCTCCTACGAGCAGTACTTC.

This clonotype was recorded at least ten times. One end of the junction varies from germline; a read error may be responsible. The chain combines TRBV7-2 with TRBJ2-2; D is perhaps TRBD2 (5 bases). This CDR3 is built from 13 residues. Germline assignment: CDR1 SGHTA and CDR2 FQGNSA. CDR3 nucleotides: TGTGCCAGCACACTTCAAAACACCGGGGAGCCGTTTTTT. As protein: CASTLQNTGEPFF.

Many counts were recorded for this clonotype. The chain joins TRBV18 to TRBJ1-1; D may be TRBD1 (5 bases). Trimming left V 4 bases short and J 3 bases short, with 6 bases between. The CDR3 totals 12 residues. Germline loops: CDR1 KGHSH, CDR2 LQKENI. The CDR3 DNA follows: TGTGCCAGCTCACGGGGGTACACTGAAGCTTTCTTT. Translated, it gives CASSRGYTEAFF.

This clonotype was detected only a few times. The V gene is TRBV5-1, the J gene TRBJ2-7; maybe TRBD1 (5 bases). V lost 2 bases, J lost 0 bases, and 12 bases lay in between. CDR3 length: 15 amino acids. The germline CDR1 and CDR2 sequences are SGHRS and YFSETQ. The CDR3 DNA follows: TGCGCCAGCAGCTTTGGGCAGGGCCCCTCCTACGAGCAGTACTTC. This gives the protein CASSFGQGPSYEQYF.

This clonotype has at least ten counts. The chain couples TRBV9 to TRBJ1-1, with D perhaps matching TRBD1 (5 bases). From germline, CDR1 is SGDLS and CDR2 YYNGEE. The germline V and J ends were trimmed by 4 bases and 1 base, with 11 bases remaining between them. CDR3 length: 14 residues. As DNA, the CDR3 is TGTGCCAGCAGCAGGGGACGTTCGAACACTGAAGCTTTCTTT. Translating gives CASSRGRSNTEAFF.